Following are 23 T cell receptor beta chains from one sample sequenced in a study of blood T cell repertoires in COVID-19 (TCRdb year 2020). The method behind the library was the immunoSEQ multiplex PCR assay. TCRdb took over this immuneACCESS table, retaining in-frame rearrangements with V and J assigned. Such tables are incomplete; in checked studies, under half of the missing clones stem from an unresolved V gene, and the remainder is unexplained. The sample yields over 150,000 clones; more than 75% were counted once. Less than 0.7% of the sample rests with the top ten. Material for sequencing was peripheral blood. The source of these receptors is a man aged 60 to 75 with COVID-19, enrolled during active disease.

The J gene is TRBJ1-6, the V gene TRBV7-9; D perhaps matches TRBD1 (6 bases). The CDR3 length is 16 residues. V shed 5 bases and J shed 9 bases, with 20 bases lying between them. Per the germline V gene, CDR1 is SEHNR and CDR2 is FQNEAQ (reference sequence). Here the CDR3 reads CASSTNDGGATSPLHF. As DNA, the CDR3 is TGTGCCAGCAGCACCAACGATGGGGGGGCAACTTCACCCCTCCACTTT.

The V gene is TRBV29-1, the J gene TRBJ1-4; D is uncertain. CDR3 length: 15 residues. The germline V gene encodes CDR1 SQVTM and CDR2 ANQGSEA. Trimming removed 8 bases from V and 0 bases from J, with 16 bases in between. The CDR3 DNA follows: TGCAGCCCCCGCGAGGGCCGTGCAACTAATGAAAAACTGTTTTTT. It yields the protein CSPREGRATNEKLFF.

CDR3 in DNA: TGTGCCAGTACCCAAGGGGGGGCGATCACTGAAGCTTTCTTT. This sequence encodes CASTQGGAITEAFF. The V gene is TRBV19, the J gene TRBJ1-1; TRBD1 is a possible D gene (6 bases). Trimming took 7 bases from V and 4 from J, leaving 16 bases between them. Per germline, CDR1 LNHDA and CDR2 SQIVND (reference sequence). The CDR3 is 14 amino acids.

The genes are TRBV5-1 and TRBJ1-3; D is uncertain. The V end was cut by 6 bases, the J end by 0 bases, with 13 bases between. CDR3 length: 15 residues. Germline V CDR1 and CDR2: SGHRS, YFSETQ. CDR3 DNA sequence: TGCGCCAGCAAGGAACAGCCGAGCTCTGGAAACACCATATATTTT. Its translation: CASKEQPSSGNTIYF.

The chain uses TRBV7-2 and TRBJ1-2; D ambiguous. Germline values: CDR1 SGHTA, CDR2 FQGNSA. The germline V and J ends were trimmed by 6 bases and 4 bases, with 21 bases remaining between them. The CDR3 contains 16 residues. The CDR3 nucleotides are TGTGCCAGCAGTTCCCCCCTCGGGAGAGACATCTATGGCTACACCTTC. Amino acids: CASSSPLGRDIYGYTF.

V is TRBV5-1 and J is TRBJ2-2; 7 bases fit TRBD1. The V and J ends lost 0 bases and 0 bases, in that order; junction bases with no gene match: 2. The germline CDR1 and CDR2 sequences are SGHRS and YFSETQ. The CDR3 consists of 16 residues. CDR3 amino acids: CASSLATGPNTGELFF. The CDR3 DNA is TGCGCCAGCAGCTTGGCGACAGGGCCGAACACCGGGGAGCTGTTTTTT. The full variable domain, in which reference TRBV5-1 and TRBJ2-2 provide the parts outside the CDR3, is KAGVTQTPRYLIKTRGQQVTLSCSPISGHRSVSWYQQTPGQGLQFLFEYFSETQRNKGNFPGRFSGRQFSNSRSEMNVSTLELGDSALYLCASSLATGPNTGELFFGEGSRLTVL.

This chain uses TRBV30 with TRBJ1-6, with 9 bases fitting TRBD1. This CDR3 has 13 residues. Germline CDR1 is GTSNPN and CDR2 is SVGIG (reference sequence). Trimming took 5 bases from V and 7 from J; bases not matched to a gene: 3. CDR3 in amino acids: CAWDRGVNSPLHF. CDR3 bases: TGTGCCTGGGACAGGGGGGTAAATTCACCCCTCCACTTT.

The chain has TRBV6-2 or TRBV6-3 and TRBJ1-2; TRBD1 aligns across 8 bases. J gave up 0 bases and V 4 bases, and 4 bases lay outside the gene matches. The CDR3 spans 15 residues. Germline CDR1 MNHEY, CDR2 SVGEGT. The DNA for the CDR3 is TGTGCCAGCAGTTCCAAGGACAGGGCTAACTATGGCTACACCTTC. Protein sequence: CASSSKDRANYGYTF.

The rearrangement links TRBV3-1 (or the pseudogene TRBV3-2) to TRBJ1-3; D uncertain. The ends were cut back, 1 base at V and 0 bases at J, with 7 bases in the middle. Germline lookup yields CDR1 LGHDT and CDR2 YNNKEL (reference sequence). The CDR3 is 15 amino acids. The DNA of the CDR3 is TGTGCCAGCAGCCAAGTTCGCAGCTCTGGAAACACCATATATTTT. Its protein product is CASSQVRSSGNTIYF.

This clone has only a few counts. The rearrangement uses TRBV28 and TRBJ1-2; 8 bases are shared with TRBD1. Germline lookup yields CDR1 MDHEN and CDR2 SYDVKM. J was trimmed by 7 bases and V by 7 bases; bases with no gene match: 8. This CDR3 has 13 residues. The CDR3 is CASILRTGFGYTF. CDR3 DNA: TGTGCCAGCATCTTGAGGACAGGGTTTGGCTACACCTTC.

The V gene is TRBV7-9, the J gene TRBJ1-6, with 7 bases identical to TRBD1. The CDR3 has 15 residues. V lost 5 bases, J lost 7 bases, and 8 bases stayed unmatched. Germline CDR1 and CDR2: SEHNR and FQNEAQ (reference sequence). The CDR3 nucleotides are TGTGCCAGCAGCCCGCAGGGACAGAAGAATTCACCCCTCCACTTT. This sequence encodes CASSPQGQKNSPLHF.

This chain uses TRBV7-8 with TRBJ1-5; D remains unclear. The CDR3 length is 12 residues. Germline values: CDR1 SGHVS, CDR2 FQNEAQ. Trimming took 3 bases from V and 9 from J, leaving 9 bases between them. The CDR3 spells CASSFDRGPQHF. CDR3 coding DNA: TGTGCCAGCAGCTTCGACCGGGGGCCCCAGCATTTT.

This clone was recorded only once. This chain connects TRBV7-9 to TRBJ2-4, with D perhaps TRBD2 (5 bases). The CDR3 contains 16 residues. The germline V gene encodes CDR1 SEHNR and CDR2 FQNEAQ (reference sequence). The V and J ends lost 0 bases and 3 bases respectively, with 12 bases between them. The CDR3 DNA follows: TGTGCCAGCAGCTTAGCGCGAGGACTCGACAAAAACATTCAGTACTTC. Its translation: CASSLARGLDKNIQYF.

The genes are TRBV27 and TRBJ1-6, with D unclear. The germline CDR1 and CDR2 sequences are MNHEY and SMNVEV (reference sequence). The CDR3 runs 14 residues. V was cut by 6 bases and J by 9 bases, with 15 bases left in between. CDR3 DNA: TGTGCCAGCAGGCCCCCAGTTCGTGGTTCACCCCTCCACTTT. Its translation: CASRPPVRGSPLHF.

The chain recombines TRBV5-6 with TRBJ2-5; no clear D. This CDR3 is 15 amino acids long. Germline CDR1 SGHDT, CDR2 YYEEEE. With 3 bases removed from V and 3 bases from J, the gap between germline ends came to 15 bases. CDR3 nucleotide sequence: TGTGCCAGCAGCTCCCGATCAAACATAAAAGAGACCCAGTACTTC. Its translation is CASSSRSNIKETQYF.

This clone was recorded only once. The chain employs TRBV3-1 (or the pseudogene TRBV3-2) and TRBJ1-2; D remains ambiguous. CDR1 LGHDT and CDR2 YNNKEL come from the germline V gene (reference sequence). This CDR3 has 12 amino acids. Trimming cost V 4 bases and J 4 bases, with 7 bases left between them. CDR3 sequence: CASSPRGYGYTF. The CDR3 DNA sequence: TGTGCCAGCAGCCCCCGCGGCTATGGCTACACCTTC.

This clone was observed a few times. The chain has TRBV2 and TRBJ1-1, with TRBD1 identical over 7 bases. Germline loops: CDR1 SNHLY, CDR2 FYNNEI. The CDR3 sequence is 14 residues long. Trimming cost V 7 bases and J 8 bases; bases outside gene matches: 13. CDR3 amino acids: CASTGQLFLREAFF. CDR3 sequence (DNA): TGTGCCAGCACGGGACAGCTATTTCTTCGGGAAGCTTTCTTT.

V and J are TRBV11-2 and TRBJ2-1, with 7 positions matching TRBD1. The germline V gene encodes CDR1 SGHAT and CDR2 FQNNGV. J lost 0 bases, V lost 7 bases, and 6 bases had no gene match. The CDR3 has 15 amino acids. The CDR3 coding sequence is TGTGCCAGCACCATACAGGGGTTCTCCTACAATGAGCAGTTCTTC. This sequence encodes CASTIQGFSYNEQFF.

The table lists this clone with a few counts. The chain joins TRBV3-1 (or the pseudogene TRBV3-2) to TRBJ1-5; perhaps TRBD1 as D (5 bases). This CDR3 contains 21 residues. The V and J ends lost 0 bases and 9 bases respectively, with 33 bases between them. Germline lookup yields CDR1 LGHDT and CDR2 YNNKEL (reference sequence). In nucleotides, the CDR3 is TGTGCCAGCAGCCAAGATAAAACTGGAAAGGGTTCCCTCGAGGGACTTGGGCCCCAGCATTTT. Translated, it gives CASSQDKTGKGSLEGLGPQHF.

The rearrangement links TRBV18 to TRBJ1-1; 8 bases are shared with TRBD1. V was clipped by 3 bases and J by 1 base; unmatched bases: 4. The CDR3 contains 15 residues. CDR1 is KGHSH and CDR2 is LQKENI in the germline V gene. The CDR3 coding sequence is TGTGCCAGCTCACCTCCCGGACAGGGGAACACTGAAGCTTTCTTT. Encoded protein: CASSPPGQGNTEAFF.

The chain uses TRBV19 and TRBJ1-2; 9 nucleotides match TRBD1. From germline, CDR1 is LNHDA and CDR2 SQIVND (reference sequence). CDR3 length equals 15 residues. Trimming took 3 bases from V and 7 from J; bases not matched to a gene: 9. The CDR3 DNA is TGTGCCAGTAGTATCACGTTACAGGGGGCGCGTGGCTACACCTTC. It is translated as CASSITLQGARGYTF.

The chain has TRBV7-2 and TRBJ2-3, with 9 bases that match TRBD1. Germline lookup yields CDR1 SGHTA and CDR2 FQGNSA. V shed 4 bases and J 4 bases; nucleotides not matched to a gene: 6. The length of the CDR3 is 15 residues. The CDR3 DNA follows: TGTGCCAGCAGCTACGACAGGGGGAGGGCAGATACGCAGTATTTT. Its protein product is CASSYDRGRADTQYF.

The rearrangement uses TRBV11-2 and TRBJ1-1, with a weak D call TRBD1 (6 bases). CDR1 is SGHAT, CDR2 FQNNGV, per germline. CDR3 length: 15 amino acids. Trimming pared 5 bases from V and 2 bases from J, leaving 15 bases between. CDR3 nucleotide sequence: TGTGCCAGCAGCCCGGCCGGACAGCGTAACACTGAAGCTTTCTTT. It translates to CASSPAGQRNTEAFF.